Presented here are 14 T cell receptor beta chains from one specimen sequenced in a study of cytomegalovirus exposure and HLA in healthy donors. With 60 Vbeta and 13 Jbeta primers, the PCR was carried out. Some clones are missing from TCRdb's copy, which holds only in-frame ones; the method was immunoSEQ multiplex PCR. The sample records some 150,000 clones, approximately 79% being singletons. The sequencing sample was made of PBMCs. The receptors come from a man between 40 and 49 years old in good health and CMV-seronegative.

For this clone: Mismatch with germline at one junction end may stem from a read error. The CDR3 loop reads CASTDRWEQHF. DNA of the CDR3: TGTGCCAGCACTGACCGCTGGGAGCAGCACTTC. The chain carries TRBV6-5 and TRBJ2-7; the D gene is possibly TRBD2 (5 bases). The CDR3 loop spans 11 amino acids. The germline V gene has CDR1 MNHEY and CDR2 SVGAGI.

This chain joins TRBV6-6 and TRBJ2-2; D is perhaps TRBD1 (5 bases). This CDR3 has 15 amino acids. Trimming removed 2 bases from V and 0 bases from J, with 7 bases in between. Germline lookup yields CDR1 MNHNY and CDR2 SVGAGI (reference sequence). CDR3: CASSYLTANTGELFF. The CDR3 region has the DNA TGTGCCAGCAGTTACCTGACAGCGAACACCGGGGAGCTGTTTTTT.

The chain recombines TRBV6-5 with TRBJ2-5, with 9 bases aligning to TRBD2. The end of the DNA fits TRBJ2-7 better, so the J call may be wrong. The CDR3 has 14 amino acids. Germline CDR1 reads MNHEY; CDR2 reads SVGAGI. CDR3 protein: CATKPGLASHEQYF. CDR3 nucleotides: TGTGCCACCAAACCGGGACTAGCATCCCACGAGCAGTACTTC.

The chain carries TRBV11-2 and TRBJ2-1; 9 nucleotides match TRBD2. Unmatched junction bases numbered 10, after V lost 5 bases and J lost 8 bases. The CDR3 has 15 amino acids. Germline CDR1 SGHAT, CDR2 FQNNGV. The CDR3 nucleotides read TGTGCCAGCAGCCAAATAGCGGGAGTTGGCCATGAGCAGTTCTTC. Translated, it gives CASSQIAGVGHEQFF.

The CDR3 DNA is TGTGCCAGTAGTTCGAGGTCTGGTGAAAAACTGTTTTTT. Its protein is CASSSRSGEKLFF. The V gene is TRBV19, the J gene TRBJ1-4; no firm D call. This CDR3 is 13 amino acids long. Trimming took 5 bases from V and 7 from J, leaving 11 bases between them. In germline, CDR1 is LNHDA, CDR2 SQIVND (reference sequence). Supplemented by reference TRBV19 and TRBJ1-4, the full variable domain reads DGGITQSPKYLFRKEGQNVTLSCEQNLNHDAMYWYRQDPGQGLRLIYYSQIVNDFQKGDIAEGYSVSREKKESFPLTVTSAQKNPTAFYLCASSSRSGEKLFFGSGTQLSVL.

This clone was detected only a few times. The rearrangement uses TRBV10-3 and TRBJ2-7; 9 bases are shared with TRBD1. The CDR3 runs 14 residues. CDR1 is ENHRY and CDR2 is SYGVKD in the germline V gene. V was pared by 8 bases and J by 4 bases, with 9 bases of the junction left unmatched. This CDR3 is CAISSGQGPYEQYF. DNA for the CDR3: TGTGCCATCTCCTCGGGACAGGGTCCGTACGAGCAGTACTTC.

The chain combines TRBV30 with TRBJ2-3; TRBD1 matches 8 bases. The CDR3 contains 15 residues. Losses at the gene ends were 2 bases for V and 0 bases for J; bases not matched to a gene: 4. Germline lookup yields CDR1 GTSNPN and CDR2 SVGIG (reference sequence). CDR3 in amino acids: CAWSIGQGSTDTQYF. As DNA, the CDR3 is TGTGCCTGGAGTATAGGACAGGGAAGCACAGATACGCAGTATTTT.

This chain joins TRBV7-9 and TRBJ1-1; TRBD1 is a possible D gene (6 bases). The CDR3 contains 13 residues. V was clipped by 7 bases and J by 0 bases, with 9 bases between them. Germline lookup yields CDR1 SEHNR and CDR2 FQNEAQ (reference sequence). The CDR3 DNA sequence: TGTGCCAGCAAGGACAGAATGAACACTGAAGCTTTCTTT. Amino acids: CASKDRMNTEAFF.

The chain recombines TRBV4-1 with TRBJ1-2; D gene unclear. CDR3 length: 14 residues. The germline V gene has CDR1 MGHRA and CDR2 YSYEKL. Trimming took 1 base from V and 6 from J, leaving 12 bases between them. The CDR3 sequence is CASSQAALAHGYTF. The CDR3 DNA sequence: TGCGCCAGCAGCCAAGCCGCCCTGGCACATGGCTACACCTTC.

V is TRBV5-4 and J is TRBJ2-3; 10 bases are a match to TRBD2. Germline assignment: CDR1 SGHNT and CDR2 YYREEE (reference sequence). This CDR3 comprises 19 residues. V was clipped by 0 bases and J by 4 bases; unmatched bases: 14. DNA for the CDR3: TGTGCCAGCAGCTTGGCAGCGGGAGGGCCGGTAGGATCGGCAGATACGCAGTATTTT. As protein: CASSLAAGGPVGSADTQYF.

Comments on this clone: The sample holds other DNA sequences that translate to the same CDR3. This chain connects TRBV7-2 to TRBJ1-1, with D perhaps TRBD1 (5 bases). Trimming pared 4 bases from V and 0 bases from J, leaving 9 bases between. The CDR3 is made up of 14 amino acids. Germline V gene lookup returns CDR1 SGHTA and CDR2 FQGNSA. The CDR3 region has the DNA TGTGCCAGCAGCTCTAGGGGTTTGAACACTGAAGCTTTCTTT. Amino acid sequence: CASSSRGLNTEAFF.

This clone was observed a handful of times. V gene TRBV28 combines with J gene TRBJ2-7; D may be TRBD1 (6 bases). The CDR3 runs to 13 residues. Germline lookup yields CDR1 MDHEN and CDR2 SYDVKM. V was pared by 8 bases and J by 6 bases, with 17 bases between. The CDR3 is CASQQGWGSEQYF. CDR3 DNA sequence: TGTGCCAGCCAACAGGGATGGGGTAGCGAGCAGTACTTC.

The gene calls are TRBV6-1 and TRBJ2-7, with D possibly TRBD2 on 5 matching bases. CDR1 and CDR2 from the germline V gene are MNHNS and SASEGT. V was trimmed by 3 bases and J by 4 bases, leaving 10 bases between them. The length of the CDR3 is 13 residues. The DNA of the CDR3 is TGTGCCAGCAGTGAGTACGGACTTTACGAGCAGTACTTC. This encodes CASSEYGLYEQYF.

This rearrangement joins TRBV29-1 to TRBJ2-6, with D hard to call. The V end lost 4 bases, the J end lost 1 base, and 14 bases lay between the germline ends. The CDR3 consists of 16 residues. CDR1 and CDR2 (germline): SQVTM, ANQGSEA. The CDR3 DNA sequence: TGCAGCGTTGCTGGGCCCTCTCGATCTGGGGCCAACGTCCTGACTTTC. Protein product: CSVAGPSRSGANVLTF. The full variable domain, completed using reference TRBV29-1 and TRBJ2-6, is SAVISQKPSRDICQRGTSLTIQCQVDSQVTMMFWYRQQPGQSLTLIATANQGSEATYESGFVIDKFPISRPNLTFSTLTVSNMSPEDSSIYLCSVAGPSRSGANVLTFGAGSRLTVL.